Each of the 29 T cell receptor beta chains below was sequenced from the same sample in a study of blood T cell repertoires in COVID-19. Sequenced by immunoSEQ multiplex PCR; TCRdb stores in-frame clones only, minus some. Found here are roughly 290,000 clones, around 88% of them singletons; the top ten hold 6%. Sequencing was performed on PBMCs or T cells enriched from blood (not recorded which). The receptors shown here come from a woman aged 40 to 49 who had recovered from COVID-19.

V and J are TRBV20-1 and TRBJ2-5; possible D gene TRBD2, 6 bases. The CDR3 totals 14 residues. Trimming removed 3 bases from V and 2 bases from J, with 13 bases in between. Germline CDR1 is DFQATT and CDR2 is SNEGSKA (reference sequence). Here the CDR3 reads CSASRLAIQETQYF. The CDR3 nucleotides are TGCAGTGCTAGTCGGCTAGCGATTCAAGAGACCCAGTACTTC.

This chain uses TRBV27 with TRBJ1-6; unclear D gene. Trimming pared 5 bases from V and 8 bases from J, leaving 10 bases between. The CDR3 spans 13 residues. Looked up from germline, CDR1 is MNHEY and CDR2 is SMNVEV (reference sequence). CDR3 sequence (DNA): TGTGCCAGCAGTCCCCGGTTGTATTCACCCCTCCACTTT. Translation: CASSPRLYSPLHF.

This clone was recorded once. This rearrangement joins TRBV6-5 to TRBJ2-2; 9 bases align to TRBD1. Germline CDR1 is MNHEY and CDR2 is SVGAGI. The CDR3 totals 14 residues. V was pared by 2 bases and J by 7 bases, with 2 bases of the junction left unmatched. The CDR3 region is CASSYRTGVGELFF. The CDR3 DNA is TGTGCCAGCAGTTACAGGACAGGGGTCGGGGAGCTGTTTTTT.

This sequence joins TRBV5-6 and TRBJ2-7, with TRBD2 identical over 11 bases. The CDR3 covers 16 residues. J was trimmed by 2 bases and V by 5 bases; bases with no gene match: 9. Germline loops: CDR1 SGHDT, CDR2 YYEEEE. The CDR3 loop is CASRASGRSLTYEQYF. The DNA of the CDR3 is TGTGCCAGCAGGGCTAGCGGGAGGTCCTTAACCTACGAGCAGTACTTC.

This chain uses TRBV19 with TRBJ1-5, with D unresolved. V shed 7 bases and J shed 0 bases, with 10 bases lying between them. The CDR3 is 14 residues long. Germline V gives CDR1 LNHDA, CDR2 SQIVND (reference sequence). CDR3 DNA sequence: TGTGCCAGTACTAGGAGGAATAGCAATCAGCCCCAGCATTTT. This codes for CASTRRNSNQPQHF. The entire variable domain, with the rest obtained from reference TRBV19 and TRBJ1-5, is as follows: DGGITQSPKYLFRKEGQNVTLSCEQNLNHDAMYWYRQDPGQGLRLIYYSQIVNDFQKGDIAEGYSVSREKKESFPLTVTSAQKNPTAFYLCASTRRNSNQPQHFGDGTRLSIL.

V gene TRBV5-1 combines with J gene TRBJ2-2; D not certain. Germline CDR1 reads SGHRS; CDR2 reads YFSETQ. The CDR3 has 14 residues. V shed 1 base and J shed 5 bases, with 9 bases lying between them. The CDR3 coding sequence is TGCGCCAGCAGCTTGTCCCACTCAACCGGGGAGCTGTTTTTT. As protein: CASSLSHSTGELFF.

The table lists this clone with a count of one. The genes are TRBV7-8 and TRBJ2-7; TRBD1 matches at 7 bases. The CDR3 length is 15 residues. V lost 4 bases to trimming and J lost 0 bases; unmatched junction nucleotides: 6. CDR1 is SGHVS and CDR2 is FQNEAQ in the germline V gene. The CDR3 protein is CASSSRQGSSYEQYF. CDR3 bases: TGTGCCAGCAGCTCCCGACAGGGATCCTCCTACGAGCAGTACTTC.

The chain combines TRBV24-1 with TRBJ2-1; 7 bases are shared with TRBD1. Losses at the gene ends were 4 bases for V and 7 bases for J; bases not matched to a gene: 12. Germline CDR1 and CDR2: KGHDR and SFDVKD. CDR3 length: 16 amino acids. The CDR3 spells CATSDRDRVRQNEQFF. The CDR3 nucleotides read TGTGCCACCAGTGACCGTGACAGGGTGAGGCAGAATGAGCAGTTCTTC.

This clone was picked up a small number of times. The chain combines TRBV5-1 with TRBJ2-3, with a weak D call TRBD2 (6 bases). The CDR3 extends over 14 amino acids. Trimming took off 0 bases at V and 2 bases at J, with 7 bases between the two ends. The germline V gene has CDR1 SGHRS and CDR2 YFSETQ. DNA of the CDR3: TGCGCCAGCAGCTTGGGGACTACCACAGATACGCAGTATTTT. The encoded protein is CASSLGTTTDTQYF.

This clone was seen a handful of times. V is TRBV5-4 and J is TRBJ2-1; TRBD2 matches 9 bases. The CDR3 loop spans 15 amino acids. V dropped 0 bases and J dropped 4; count of bases not matched to a gene: 2. Germline CDR1 and CDR2: SGHNT and YYREEE (reference sequence). DNA for the CDR3: TGTGCCAGCAGCTTGGGACTAGCGGCATACAATGAGCAGTTCTTC. Residues: CASSLGLAAYNEQFF.

V is TRBV30 and J is TRBJ1-2; TRBD1 matches 9 bases. Trimming at V came to 3 bases and at J to 5 bases, leaving 7 bases not matched to a gene. CDR1 and CDR2 from the germline V gene are GTSNPN and SVGIG (reference sequence). The CDR3 loop spans 14 amino acids. The CDR3 nucleotides read TGTGCCTGGAGCCGGGACAGGGTGGTTTATGGCTACACCTTC. Translation gives CAWSRDRVVYGYTF.

The genes are TRBV4-3 and TRBJ2-3, with 13 nucleotides matching TRBD2. The CDR3 has 18 residues. Per the germline V gene, CDR1 is LGHNA and CDR2 is YSLEER. Trimming cost V 0 bases and J 2 bases; bases outside gene matches: 5. CDR3 DNA: TGCGCCAGCAGCCAAGAAAGGGGACTAGCGGGAAACACAGATACGCAGTATTTT. Amino acid sequence: CASSQERGLAGNTDTQYF.

The genes are TRBV7-8 and TRBJ2-1; possible D gene TRBD1, 6 bases. The CDR3 loop spans 14 amino acids. The germline V gene encodes CDR1 SGHVS and CDR2 FQNEAQ. V lost 5 bases to trimming and J lost 5 bases, with 13 bases between them. CDR3 region: CASSALDRNNEQFF. The CDR3 nucleotides read TGTGCCAGCAGCGCCCTTGACAGGAACAATGAGCAGTTCTTC.

The J gene is TRBJ2-1, the V gene TRBV28; 10 bases map to TRBD2. After removal of 5 bases from V and 6 bases from J, the junction contained 4 bases not matched to a gene. CDR1 is MDHEN and CDR2 is SYDVKM in the germline V gene. The CDR3 is 14 residues long. CDR3 sequence reads: CASSTSGMANEQFF. As DNA, the CDR3 is TGTGCCAGCAGTACTAGCGGGATGGCCAATGAGCAGTTCTTC. Based on the CDR3 plus reference TRBV28 and TRBJ2-1, the full variable domain is DVKVTQSSRYLVKRTGEKVFLECVQDMDHENMFWYRQDPGLGLRLIYFSYDVKMKEKGDIPEGYSVSREKKERFSLILESASTNQTSMYLCASSTSGMANEQFFGPGTRLTVL.

The CDR3 sequence is CASSQGKTSTDTQYF. The DNA for the CDR3 is TGTGCCAGCAGCCAAGGCAAAACTAGCACAGATACGCAGTATTTT. This chain joins TRBV3-1 (or the pseudogene TRBV3-2) and TRBJ2-3, with D hard to call. V was clipped by 1 base and J by 0 bases, with 8 bases between them. The germline V gene has CDR1 LGHDT and CDR2 YNNKEL (reference sequence). The CDR3 contains 15 residues.

The gene calls are TRBV18 and TRBJ2-1; TRBD2 is a possible D gene (6 bases). Per the germline V gene, CDR1 is KGHSH and CDR2 is LQKENI. This CDR3 is built from 15 residues. The V end was cut by 4 bases, the J end by 0 bases, with 10 bases between. The CDR3 loop is CASSRTGASYNEQFF. The DNA of the CDR3 is TGTGCCAGCTCACGGACGGGAGCCTCCTACAATGAGCAGTTCTTC.

This rearrangement joins TRBV6-2 or TRBV6-3 to TRBJ2-1, with TRBD2 matching 7 bases. Trimming took 4 bases from V and 10 from J; bases not matched to a gene: 7. This CDR3 contains 13 residues. Germline V gene lookup returns CDR1 MNHEY and CDR2 SVGEGT. CDR3 amino acids: CASSLLRESEQFF. As DNA, the CDR3 is TGTGCCAGCAGTTTGTTGCGGGAGTCAGAGCAGTTCTTC.

This clone was seen only once. The rearrangement joins TRBV18 to TRBJ2-7; D uncertain. Trimming removed 6 bases from V and 0 bases from J, with 12 bases in between. The germline V gene encodes CDR1 KGHSH and CDR2 LQKENI. The CDR3 runs 14 residues. CDR3: CASSPKQSSYEQYF. The CDR3 DNA sequence: TGTGCCAGCTCTCCCAAACAAAGCTCCTACGAGCAGTACTTC.

V is TRBV7-2 and J is TRBJ2-5; D ambiguous. The CDR3 length is 13 residues. The V end was cut by 4 bases, the J end by 5 bases, with 11 bases between. Germline CDR1 reads SGHTA; CDR2 reads FQGNSA. The CDR3 bases are TGTGCCAGCAGCTGGTACGGGTACGAGACCCAGTACTTC. Translating gives CASSWYGYETQYF.

The chain is built from TRBV9 and TRBJ2-5, with TRBD1 identical over 7 bases. This CDR3 is 15 amino acids long. Losses at the gene ends were 3 bases for V and 4 bases for J; bases not matched to a gene: 9. Germline V gene data show CDR1 as SGDLS and CDR2 as YYNGEE. The CDR3 region has the DNA TGTGCCAGCAGCGCCTGGACAGGTGGAGTAGAGACCCAGTACTTC. Its protein product is CASSAWTGGVETQYF.

This clone has only one observation. The chain combines TRBV20-1 with TRBJ1-4; D unclear. Looked up from germline, CDR1 is DFQATT and CDR2 is SNEGSKA (reference sequence). This CDR3 has 13 residues. V lost 4 bases, J lost 2 bases, and 8 bases lay in between. The CDR3 reads CSAIDLTNEKLFF. In DNA, the CDR3 is TGCAGTGCTATTGACCTGACTAATGAAAAACTGTTTTTT.

This rearrangement joins TRBV9 to TRBJ2-2, with a weak D call TRBD1 (5 bases). Trimming cost V 0 bases and J 3 bases, with 9 bases left between them. The CDR3 runs 15 residues. CDR1 and CDR2 from the germline V gene are SGDLS and YYNGEE. The CDR3 coding sequence is TGTGCCAGCAGCGTAGCTGGGGCGGACACCGGGGAGCTGTTTTTT. Protein: CASSVAGADTGELFF.

V and J are TRBV19 and TRBJ1-1; tentative D call: TRBD1 (6 bases). The length of the CDR3 is 14 residues. Germline-derived CDR1 and CDR2 are LNHDA and SQIVND (reference sequence). V was trimmed by 6 bases and J by 7 bases, leaving 18 bases between them. The CDR3 sequence: CASRRGTQNLEAFF. DNA for the CDR3: TGTGCCAGTAGGAGGGGGACCCAGAATCTTGAAGCTTTCTTT.

J is TRBJ2-3 and V is TRBV12-5; TRBD1 might be the D (7 bases). Between the trimmed V and J ends, which lost 7 bases and 6 bases, there was a span of 17 bases. Germline values: CDR1 LGHNT, CDR2 FRNRAP. The CDR3 length is 14 residues. This CDR3 is CASALGQGGDTQYF. CDR3 DNA: TGTGCTAGTGCCTTGGGGCAGGGGGGCGATACGCAGTATTTT.

V usage is TRBV7-9 and J usage is TRBJ2-4; 11 positions match TRBD2. Germline CDR1 SEHNR, CDR2 FQNEAQ (reference sequence). V shed 5 bases, J shed 2 bases, and the junction held 8 bases outside the gene matches. The CDR3 is made up of 17 amino acids. CDR3 sequence (DNA): TGTGCCAGCAGCGCTTATAGCGGGAGGGTGTCCAAAAACATTCAGTACTTC. Its protein product is CASSAYSGRVSKNIQYF.

The chain couples TRBV18 to TRBJ1-1, with a weak D call TRBD1 (5 bases). Germline lookup yields CDR1 KGHSH and CDR2 LQKENI. The CDR3 length is 15 residues. The V and J ends lost 3 bases and 5 bases respectively, with 16 bases between them. In nucleotides, the CDR3 is TGTGCCAGCTCACCTACCTGGACTGGGGGGACTGAAGCTTTCTTT. This codes for CASSPTWTGGTEAFF.

Only one count was recorded for this clone. CDR3 DNA: TGTGCCAGCATCCCCGGCGGGACAGGGAGTAGCAATCAGCCCCAGCATTTT. Its protein product is CASIPGGTGSSNQPQHF. The V gene is TRBV28, the J gene TRBJ1-5; 9 nucleotides agree with TRBD1. The germline V gene encodes CDR1 MDHEN and CDR2 SYDVKM. The V segment lost 7 bases and the J segment 0 bases; nucleotides outside the gene matches: 10. This CDR3 spans 17 amino acids.

V usage is TRBV5-1 and J usage is TRBJ2-7; 13 positions match TRBD2. This CDR3 has 17 residues. The V segment lost 4 bases and the J segment 7 bases; nucleotides outside the gene matches: 14. Germline CDR1 is SGHRS and CDR2 is YFSETQ. The CDR3: CASSPGLAGASAVEQYF. The CDR3 coding sequence is TGCGCCAGCAGCCCAGGACTAGCGGGAGCCTCGGCTGTTGAGCAGTACTTC.

CDR3 nucleotide sequence: TGTGCCAGCACCCCCCGAGGAAGAGGCCCCACCGGGGAGCTGTTTTTT. It specifies CASTPRGRGPTGELFF. This chain connects TRBV6-2 or TRBV6-3 to TRBJ2-2; D ambiguous. V shed 7 bases and J shed 4 bases, with 19 bases lying between them. The V gene's germline CDR1 is MNHEY and CDR2 SVGEGT. The CDR3 covers 16 residues.